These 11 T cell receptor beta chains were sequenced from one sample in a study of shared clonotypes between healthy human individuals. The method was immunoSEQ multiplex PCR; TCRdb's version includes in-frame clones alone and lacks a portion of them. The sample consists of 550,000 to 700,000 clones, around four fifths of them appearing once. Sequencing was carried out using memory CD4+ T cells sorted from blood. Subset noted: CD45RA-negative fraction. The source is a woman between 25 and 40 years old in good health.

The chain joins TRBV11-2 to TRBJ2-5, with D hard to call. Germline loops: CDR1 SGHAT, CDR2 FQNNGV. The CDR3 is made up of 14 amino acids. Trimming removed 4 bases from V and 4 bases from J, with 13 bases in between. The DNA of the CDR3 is TGTGCCAGCAGCTCCGTGAGCCATGGAGAGACCCAGTACTTC. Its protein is CASSSVSHGETQYF.

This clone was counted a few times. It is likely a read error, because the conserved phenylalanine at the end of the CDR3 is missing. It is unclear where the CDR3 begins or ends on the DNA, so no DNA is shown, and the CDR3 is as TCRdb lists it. The CDR3 loop reads CASSRTPR. V usage is TRBV5-1 and J usage is TRBJ2-3; the table's D call, TRBD2, has no DNA check behind it. Germline V gives CDR1 SGHRS, CDR2 YFSETQ. The CDR3 is 8 residues long, counting both termini.

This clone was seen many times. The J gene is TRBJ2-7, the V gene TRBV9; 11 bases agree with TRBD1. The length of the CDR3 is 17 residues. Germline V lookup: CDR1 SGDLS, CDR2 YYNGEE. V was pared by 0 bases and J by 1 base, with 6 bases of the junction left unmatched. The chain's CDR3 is CASSVGAGTGGSYEQYF. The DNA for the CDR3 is TGTGCCAGCAGCGTAGGGGCCGGGACAGGGGGATCCTACGAGCAGTACTTC.

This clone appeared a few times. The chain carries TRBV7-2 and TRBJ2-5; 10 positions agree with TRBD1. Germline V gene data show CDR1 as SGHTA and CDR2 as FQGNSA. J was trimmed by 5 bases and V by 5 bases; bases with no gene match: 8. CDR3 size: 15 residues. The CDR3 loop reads CASSRGTGVGETQYF. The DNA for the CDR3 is TGTGCCAGCAGCAGGGGGACAGGGGTTGGGGAGACCCAGTACTTC.

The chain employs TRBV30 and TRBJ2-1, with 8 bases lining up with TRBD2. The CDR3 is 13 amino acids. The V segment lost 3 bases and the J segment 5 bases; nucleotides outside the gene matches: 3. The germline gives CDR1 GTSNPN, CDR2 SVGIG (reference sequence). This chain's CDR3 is CAWRAGVHNEQFF. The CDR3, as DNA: TGTGCCTGGAGAGCGGGAGTCCACAATGAGCAGTTCTTC.

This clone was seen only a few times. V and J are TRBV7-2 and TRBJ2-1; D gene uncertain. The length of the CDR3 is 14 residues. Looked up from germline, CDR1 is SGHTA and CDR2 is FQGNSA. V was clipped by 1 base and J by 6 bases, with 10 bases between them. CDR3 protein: CASSLDVELNEQFF. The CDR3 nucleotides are TGTGCCAGCAGCTTAGATGTAGAACTCAATGAGCAGTTCTTC.

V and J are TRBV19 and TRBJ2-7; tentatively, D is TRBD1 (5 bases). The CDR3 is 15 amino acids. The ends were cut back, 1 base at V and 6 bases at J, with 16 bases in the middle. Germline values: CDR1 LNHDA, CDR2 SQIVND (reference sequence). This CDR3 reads CASSIAGTGTGEQYF. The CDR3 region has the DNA TGTGCCAGTAGTATAGCCGGAACAGGCACGGGCGAGCAGTACTTC.

CDR3 loop: CASSLITSGRNEQFF. Here the CDR3 DNA reads TGTGCCAGCAGTTTGATAACTAGCGGGAGGAATGAGCAGTTCTTC. The V call is TRBV9, the J call TRBJ2-1, with TRBD2 matching over 12 bases. V lost 5 bases to trimming and J lost 7 bases; unmatched junction nucleotides: 7. The CDR3 consists of 15 residues. Germline CDR1 and CDR2: SGDLS and YYNGEE.

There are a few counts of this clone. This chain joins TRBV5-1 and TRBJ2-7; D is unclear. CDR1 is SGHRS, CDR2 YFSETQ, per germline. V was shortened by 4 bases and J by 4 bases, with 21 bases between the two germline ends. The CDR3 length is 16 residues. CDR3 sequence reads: CASSHYQRDLRYEQYF. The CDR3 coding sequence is TGCGCCAGCAGCCACTACCAGCGCGACCTCCGATACGAGCAGTACTTC.

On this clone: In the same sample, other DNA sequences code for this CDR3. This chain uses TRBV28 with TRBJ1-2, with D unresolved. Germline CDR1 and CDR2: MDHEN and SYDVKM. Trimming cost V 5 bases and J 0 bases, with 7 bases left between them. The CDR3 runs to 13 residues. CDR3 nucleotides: TGTGCCAGCAGTCGTGGGACTAACTATGGCTACACCTTC. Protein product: CASSRGTNYGYTF.

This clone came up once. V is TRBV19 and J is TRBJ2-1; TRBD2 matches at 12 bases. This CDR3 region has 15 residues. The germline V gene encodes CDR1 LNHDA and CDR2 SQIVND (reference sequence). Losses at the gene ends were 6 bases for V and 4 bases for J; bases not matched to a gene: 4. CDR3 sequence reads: CASSRLAGEYNEQFF. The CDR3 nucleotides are TGTGCCAGTAGCAGACTAGCGGGAGAGTACAATGAGCAGTTCTTC. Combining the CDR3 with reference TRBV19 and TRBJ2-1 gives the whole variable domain DGGITQSPKYLFRKEGQNVTLSCEQNLNHDAMYWYRQDPGQGLRLIYYSQIVNDFQKGDIAEGYSVSREKKESFPLTVTSAQKNPTAFYLCASSRLAGEYNEQFFGPGTRLTVL.